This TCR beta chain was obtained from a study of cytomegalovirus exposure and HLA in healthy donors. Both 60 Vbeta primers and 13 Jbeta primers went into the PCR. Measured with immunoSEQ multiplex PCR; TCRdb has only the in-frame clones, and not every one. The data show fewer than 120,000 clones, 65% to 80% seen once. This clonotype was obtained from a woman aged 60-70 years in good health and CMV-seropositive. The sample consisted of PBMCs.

The CDR3 DNA follows: TGTGCCAGCAGCTTACGGAGCCGGGACAGGGGACCCTACAATGAGCAGTTCTTC. It yields the protein CASSLRSRDRGPYNEQFF. The rearrangement uses TRBV7-6 and TRBJ2-1, with 10 bases that match TRBD1. The V segment lost 2 bases and the J segment 2 bases; nucleotides outside the gene matches: 9. Germline-derived CDR1 and CDR2 are SGHVS and FNYEAQ. CDR3 length equals 18 residues.